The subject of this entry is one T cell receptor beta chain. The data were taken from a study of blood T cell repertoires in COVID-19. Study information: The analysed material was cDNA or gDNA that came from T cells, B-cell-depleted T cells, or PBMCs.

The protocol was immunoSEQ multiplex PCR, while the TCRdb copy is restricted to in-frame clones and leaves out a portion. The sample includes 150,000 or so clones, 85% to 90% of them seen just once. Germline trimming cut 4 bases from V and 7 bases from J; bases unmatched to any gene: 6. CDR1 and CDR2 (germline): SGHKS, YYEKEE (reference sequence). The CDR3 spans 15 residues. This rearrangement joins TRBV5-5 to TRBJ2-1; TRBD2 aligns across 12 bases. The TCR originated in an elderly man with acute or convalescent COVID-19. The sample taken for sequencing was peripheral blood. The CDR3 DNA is TGTGCCAGCAGCCGGACTAGCGGGGTTCGAAATGAGCAGTTCTTC. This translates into CASSRTSGVRNEQFF.